A selection of T cell receptor beta chains follows, all from one sample in a study of blood T cell repertoires in COVID-19. Repertoires were generated with immunoSEQ multiplex PCR, while TCRdb's copy carries only in-frame clones and drops some. The table records 40,000 to 50,000 clones, approximately 83% of them present only once. Sequenced input: peripheral blood. These receptors were obtained from a human donor in a cohort sampled during active COVID-19. The donor label of this sample is uncertain. Both conserved end residues are part of each CDR3. D genes are given only for firm matches. Clone size appears in some rows only: once, few, many, or a class for an expanded clone.

TRBJ2-3 NA TRBV2 NA TGTGCCAGCAGTTTCAACCGGGACTTAAGCACAGATACGCAGTATTTT CASSFNRDLSTDTQYF
TRBJ2-3 NA TRBV11-2 TRBD2 TGTGCCAGCAGCCCGGGACTAGCGCCAGATACGCAGTATTTT CASSPGLAPDTQYF
TRBJ1-2 NA TRBV11-2 TRBD1 TGTGCCAGCAGCTCGACAGGGGTTTGGGGCTACACCTTC CASSSTGVWGYTF
TRBJ2-7 NA TRBV4-3 TRBD2 TGCGCCAGCAGCCAGATAGCGGGGGGATACGAGCAGTACTTC CASSQIAGGYEQYF
TRBJ2-1 NA TRBV6-5 NA TGTGCCAGCAGGCAACAGGGATCAGGCTACAATGAGCAGTTCTTC CASRQQGSGYNEQFF
TRBJ2-5 NA TRBV29-1 TRBD2 TGCAGCGTTCGGGAGATTCGGGCTAGCGGGAGATACCAAGAGACCCAGTACTTC CSVREIRASGRYQETQYF
TRBJ2-5 NA TRBV5-1 NA TGCGCCAGCAGCTTGGGACAGGCGGATACTGAGACCCAGTACTTC CASSLGQADTETQYF
TRBJ1-5 NA TRBV11-2 TRBD1 TGTGCCAGCAGCTTAGGCACAGGGGGACAGCCCCAGCATTTT CASSLGTGGQPQHF
TRBJ1-4 NA TRBV19 TRBD1 TGTGCCAGTAGTCGTGACAGGGGAGGGCAAAGAAGTGAAAAACTGTTTTTT CASSRDRGGQRSEKLFF
TRBJ2-2 NA TRBV29-1 TRBD2 TGCAGCGTTGATAGCGGGGGGGCTAACGGGGAGCTGTTTTTT CSVDSGGANGELFF
TRBJ2-1 NA TRBV9 NA TGTGCCAGCAGCGTAGTTGGTAGCAGCTCCTACAATGAGCAGTTCTTC CASSVVGSSSYNEQFF
TRBJ2-7 NA TRBV12-3/TRBV12-4 TRBD1 TGTGCCAGCAGTTTGGTCAGGGGGCATGAGCAGTACTTC CASSLVRGHEQYF
TRBJ2-3 NA TRBV7-9 TRBD2 TGTGCCAGCAGCTTAGCGGCGGCTAGCGGGCTCACAGATACGCAGTATTTT CASSLAAASGLTDTQYF
TRBJ1-4 NA TRBV11-2 TRBD1 TGTGCCAGCAGCTCCGGGACAGGGGGCGCAGGAAAACTGTTTTTT CASSSGTGGAGKLFF
TRBJ1-4 NA TRBV7-9 NA TGTGCCAGCAGCCTGGACACGACGAATGAAAAACTGTTTTTT CASSLDTTNEKLFF
TRBJ1-5 NA TRBV28 NA TGTGCCAGCAGTTTCACCGGAGGAAATCAGCCCCAGCATTTT CASSFTGGNQPQHF
TRBJ1-2 NA TRBV7-9 TRBD1 TGTGCCAGCAGCGCAAACCACAGGGGGTTGGACTATGGCTACACCTTC CASSANHRGLDYGYTF
TRBJ2-7 NA TRBV6-1 TRBD2 TGTGCCAGCAGTGATTTCCGGGGAGGGGAGCAGTACTTC CASSDFRGGEQYF
TRBJ2-7 NA TRBV6-2/TRBV6-3 TRBD2 TGTGCCAGCAGCACAACTAGCGGGGTGCCGAAGTACGAGCAGTACTTC CASSTTSGVPKYEQYF
TRBJ1-2 NA TRBV19 NA TGTGCCAGTAGTATCGAAGGGACATACTATGGCTACACCTTC CASSIEGTYYGYTF
TRBJ2-3 NA TRBV29-1 TRBD2 TGCAGCACTTGTGGTAGCGGGGGGCCAACAGATACGCAGTATTTT CSTCGSGGPTDTQYF
TRBJ1-4 NA TRBV5-1 NA TGCGCCAGCTCCTTCGACAGTATCCCTAATGAAAAACTGTTTTTT CASSFDSIPNEKLFF
TRBJ2-7 NA TRBV6-1 NA TGTGCCAGCAGTGAGTGGGCCAGCAGCTCCTACGAGCAGTACTTC CASSEWASSSYEQYF
TRBJ2-7 NA TRBV4-2 NA TGTGCCAGCAGCCAGGATTACGGGTCGATCTACGAGCAGTACTTC CASSQDYGSIYEQYF
TRBJ2-1 NA TRBV6-4 TRBD2 TGTGCCAGCAGTGACTCGGTCGGGACTAGCGGGTCCAATGAGCAGTTCTTC CASSDSVGTSGSNEQFF
TRBJ1-2 NA TRBV5-1 NA TGCGCCAGCAGCCAAGGGACACAGAACTATGGCTACACCTTC CASSQGTQNYGYTF
TRBJ2-7 NA TRBV3-1/TRBV3-2 TRBD2 TGTGCCAGCAGCCGAAGGGGTAGCGGGGGGGCCCACGAGCAGTACTTC CASSRRGSGGAHEQYF
TRBJ1-3 few TRBV19 NA TGTGCCAGTTCCCCAGGGGCTTCTGGAAACACCATATATTTT CASSPGASGNTIYF
TRBJ2-5 NA TRBV24-1 TRBD1 TGTGCCACCAGTTACACACCCGACAGGGACAAAGAGACCCAGTACTTC CATSYTPDRDKETQYF
TRBJ1-2 NA TRBV5-1 NA TGCGCCAGCAGCTTCGGTCGGACAGCTAACTATGGCTACACCTTC CASSFGRTANYGYTF
TRBJ1-1 NA TRBV30 NA TGTGCCTGGAGTCCCCCGGAGGGTTGGACTGAAGCTTTCTTT CAWSPPEGWTEAFF
TRBJ2-2 NA TRBV6-5 NA TGTGCCACCCTCGCCGAGGCTTTGAACACCGGGGAGCTGTTTTTT CATLAEALNTGELFF
TRBJ2-5 NA TRBV27 TRBD1 TGTGCCAGCAGTGTGCGACAGGGGGCATGGGAGACCCAGTACTTC CASSVRQGAWETQYF
TRBJ1-6 NA TRBV6-2/TRBV6-3 NA TGTGCCAGCAGTTACTCGAAACAGCCGACGGCCTATAATTCACCCCTCCACTTT CASSYSKQPTAYNSPLHF
TRBJ1-1 NA TRBV5-1 NA TGCGCCAGCAGGGACCAGGGGCGGACTGAAGCTTTCTTT CASRDQGRTEAFF
TRBJ2-5 NA TRBV5-4 TRBD1 TGTGCCAGCAGCTCGGCGGACAGGGAGGAGACCCAGTACTTC CASSSADREETQYF
TRBJ1-2 NA TRBV6-5 NA TGTGCCAGCAGTTCGGGGGGCTATGGCTACACCTTC CASSSGGYGYTF
TRBJ2-5 NA TRBV5-4 TRBD2 TGTGCCAGCAGCTTTACTAGCGGGGCGCGCCAAGAGACCCAGTACTTC CASSFTSGARQETQYF
TRBJ1-1 once TRBV14 TRBD1 TGTGCCAGCAGCCAAGTTCAGACAGGGGGAACTGAAGCTTTCTTT CASSQVQTGGTEAFF
TRBJ2-1 NA TRBV6-5 TRBD1 TGTGCCAGCAGGGGACAGGGTTTGTTGGCTGAGCAGTTCTTC CASRGQGLLAEQFF